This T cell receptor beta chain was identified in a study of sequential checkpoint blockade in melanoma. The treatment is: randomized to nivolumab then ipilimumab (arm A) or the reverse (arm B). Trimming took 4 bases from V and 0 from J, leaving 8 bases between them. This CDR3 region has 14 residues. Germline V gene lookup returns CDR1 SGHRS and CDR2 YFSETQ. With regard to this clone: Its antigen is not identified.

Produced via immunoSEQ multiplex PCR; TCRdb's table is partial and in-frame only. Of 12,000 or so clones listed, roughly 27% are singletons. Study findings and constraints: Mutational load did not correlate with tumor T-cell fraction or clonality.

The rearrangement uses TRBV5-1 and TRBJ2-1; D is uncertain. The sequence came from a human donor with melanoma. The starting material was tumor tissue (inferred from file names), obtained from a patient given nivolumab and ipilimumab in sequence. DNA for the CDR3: TGCGCCAGCAGCGGCGGTAGCTCCTACAATGAGCAGTTCTTC. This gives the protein CASSGGSSYNEQFF.